This TCR beta chain is drawn from a study of shared clonotypes between healthy human individuals. The study's findings and limits: Sequencing depth was a factor that was expected to affect clonotype sharing among donors.

In its sample, this clone was seen once. Its antigen remains unknown. Method: immunoSEQ multiplex PCR; TCRdb's copy keeps in-frame clones and lacks some. This sample yields more than 2 million clones, of which 95% are seen a single time; more than 0.1% belongs to the top ten. Trimming pared 7 bases from V and 2 bases from J, leaving 12 bases between. This CDR3 comprises 13 residues. Germline CDR1 MNHNS, CDR2 SASEGT. The TCR comes from a man aged 18 to 30 in good health. The gene calls are TRBV6-1 and TRBJ2-7, with D possibly matching TRBD1 (7 bases). The specimen was naive CD4+ T cells sorted from blood. Subset defined: CD45RA+ positively selected. CDR3 loop: CASTGRGAYEQYF. For the CDR3, the DNA is TGTGCCAGCACGGGCAGGGGGGCCTACGAGCAGTACTTC.